This T cell receptor (beta chain) was documented in a study of Ad26.COV2.S vaccination and SARS-CoV-2 variants. Across the study: Administration of Ad26.COV2.S was intramuscular, either once or twice 56 days apart. Study results and limitations: Comparable non-spike TCR breadth was observed in vaccine and placebo recipients. Ad26.COV2.S recipients had broader spike-specific TCRs (P = 0.0014). The TCR-based breadth and depth measures might underestimate overall T cell responses.

Notes on this clone: Its antigen is currently unknown.

Trimming stripped 5 bases from V and 1 base from J, with 12 bases between. Germline-derived CDR1 and CDR2 are SGHTA and FQGTGA. The CDR3 totals 15 residues. Profiling relied on immunoSEQ multiplex PCR, and the TCRdb table lists in-frame clones only, not all of them. The sample holds 450,000 to 550,000 clones, roughly nine tenths seen once. The treatment was: some 20 received Ad26.COV2.S at low or high dose, single or two shots; several received placebo; per-sample allocation not given. Sampling took place 63 days after the first vaccine or placebo injection. The chain is built from TRBV7-3 and TRBJ1-3; a weak D match, TRBD1 (5 bases). The TCR sequence derives from a person between 18 and 60 years old who received the Ad26.COV2.S COVID-19 vaccine or a placebo. The sequencing used peripheral blood, collected in a trial of Ad26.COV2.S vaccine versus placebo. The CDR3 protein is CASSLMGPSGNTIYF. CDR3 DNA sequence: TGTGCCAGCAGCCTAATGGGGCCTTCTGGAAACACCATATATTTT.